One and the same sample provided the 28 T cell receptor beta chains below, sequenced in a study of T cell repertoires in cytomegalovirus infection (dated by TCRdb to between 2017 and 2020). Their antigens are not known. In light of the paper, this sample's treatment or condition label describes: in vitro stimulation with specific CMV peptide epitopes to enrich CMV-specific T cells. The reads were generated on an Illumina HiSeq 1500. TCRdb's own reprocessing of the public reads used fastp at Q25 and MiXCR and kept productive beta chains. One record per CDR3 amino acid sequence lists the most common genes and DNA. In this sample the table shows about 830,000 distinct CDR3 sequences, less than 35% of which occur a single time. In total, the top ten clones hold about an eighth of the sample. Sample: cultured CD8+ T cells from PBMCs, taken from culture after CMV antigen stimulation. The source of these receptors is a human donor in good health (CMV status not recorded). Some clones in this sample may be carry-over from other donors' samples.

This clonotype is a singleton in its sample. V gene TRBV12-3 or TRBV12-4 combines with J gene TRBJ1-2; TRBD1 agrees at 7 bases. V was pared by 6 bases and J by 3 bases, with 7 bases of the junction left unmatched. The CDR3 spans 14 residues. For the CDR3, the DNA is TGTGCCAGCAGCCGGGGACAGATTTACTATGGCTACACCTTC. Amino acids: CASSRGQIYYGYTF.

This clonotype has ten or more counts. The CDR3 DNA reads TGTGCCACCCGGACTAGCGGGGGGGTAGAAAATGAGCAGTTCTTC. This encodes CATRTSGGVENEQFF. The V and J genes are TRBV7-8 and TRBJ2-1; TRBD2 matches 15 bases. The CDR3 covers 15 residues. Looked up from germline, CDR1 is SGHVS and CDR2 is FQNEAQ. Unmatched junction bases numbered 8, after V lost 10 bases and J lost 7 bases. The full variable domain, completed using reference TRBV7-8 and TRBJ2-1, is GAGVSQSPRYKVAKRGQDVALRCDPISGHVSLFWYQQALGQGPEFLTYFQNEAQLDKSGLPSDRFFAERPEGSVSTLKIQRTQQEDSAVYLCATRTSGGVENEQFFGPGTRLTVL.

The sample holds one count of this clonotype. The junction and the germline gene differ at one end; a read error may be behind it. This chain links TRBV7-3 with TRBJ2-1, with 11 positions matching TRBD2. Germline CDR1 is SGHTA and CDR2 is FQGTGA. There are 16 residues in the CDR3. As DNA, the CDR3 is TGTGCCAACAGCTTAGAAGGTAGCGGGGGGGCGAATGAGCAGTTCTTC. It is translated as CANSLEGSGGANEQFF. Drawing the rest from reference TRBV7-3 and TRBJ2-1, the complete variable domain is GAGVSQTPSNKVTEKGKYVELRCDPISGHTALYWYRQSLGQGPEFLIYFQGTGAADDSGLPNDRFFAVRPEGSVSTLKIQRTERGDSAVYLCANSLEGSGGANEQFFGPGTRLTVL.

V is TRBV7-9 and J is TRBJ1-5; D is possibly TRBD1 (6 bases). The V gene lost 1 base and the J gene lost 1 base, with 14 bases spanning the gap. From germline, CDR1 is SEHNR and CDR2 FQNEAQ (reference sequence). This CDR3 is built from 17 residues. The CDR3 coding sequence is TGTGCCAGCAGCTTAGAAGTCCGAGGGGGGAGCAATCAGCCCCAGCATTTT. Its protein is CASSLEVRGGSNQPQHF.

The chain joins TRBV2 to TRBJ2-7; TRBD1 aligns across 9 bases. The germline V gene encodes CDR1 SNHLY and CDR2 FYNNEI. The CDR3 has 14 residues. The CDR3 DNA reads as TGTGCCAGCGGTGAGGACAGGGGTCCCTACGAGCAGTACGTC. Protein sequence: CASGEDRGPYEQYV.

The V gene is TRBV5-5, the J gene TRBJ2-5, with 8 bases lining up with TRBD1. Trimming took 1 base from V and 4 from J; bases not matched to a gene: 9. CDR3 size: 16 residues. From germline, CDR1 is SGHKS and CDR2 YYEKEE (reference sequence). CDR3 in DNA: TGTGCCAGCAGCTTGACCCCGGACAGGGATTTAGAGACCCAGTACTTC. Encoded protein: CASSLTPDRDLETQYF.

The CDR3 sequence is CAISEDSGGALLDTQYF. In DNA form, the CDR3 reads TGTGCCATCAGTGAGGACTCTGGGGGGGCCCTACTAGATACGCAGTATTTT. The chain couples TRBV10-3 to TRBJ2-3, with D possibly TRBD2 on 7 matching bases. V shed 2 bases and J shed 5 bases, with 20 bases lying between them. Germline CDR1 is ENHRY and CDR2 is SYGVKD. This CDR3 is 17 amino acids long.

Many counts were recorded for this clonotype. The V gene is TRBV7-2, the J gene TRBJ2-7; tentatively, D is TRBD1 or TRBD2 (5 bases each). Trimming removed 1 base from V and 2 bases from J, with 18 bases in between. The CDR3 sequence is 17 residues long. Looked up from germline, CDR1 is SGHTA and CDR2 is FQGNSA. The CDR3 coding sequence is TGTGCCAGCAGCTTAGAGAGGGCCGGGACCGCGACCTACGAGCAGTACTTC. It translates to CASSLERAGTATYEQYF.

This clonotype showed up just a few times. The chain couples TRBV4-3 to TRBJ2-2; 7 nucleotides align to TRBD1. The CDR3 is made up of 17 amino acids. V shed 4 bases and J 2 bases; nucleotides not matched to a gene: 10. The germline gives CDR1 LGHNA, CDR2 YSLEER. The CDR3 nucleotides read TGCGCCAGCAGCCGGATACAGGGGAGAAAAAACACCGGGGAGCTGTTTTTT. This translates into CASSRIQGRKNTGELFF.

This clonotype occurred a few times. The chain combines TRBV20-1 with TRBJ2-7, with 8 positions matching TRBD2. The junction had 10 bases not matched to a gene; V was cut back by 8 bases and J by 7 bases. The germline CDR1 and CDR2 sequences are DFQATT and SNEGSKA (reference sequence). There are 12 residues in the CDR3. The CDR3: CSPYGGAGEQYF. The CDR3 nucleotides read TGCAGTCCCTACGGGGGGGCCGGAGAGCAGTACTTC.

This clonotype has only a few counts. This chain uses TRBV5-5 with TRBJ2-3, with a tentative D call TRBD1 (5 bases). V was shortened by 5 bases and J by 2 bases, with 12 bases between the two germline ends. CDR1 is SGHKS, CDR2 YYEKEE, per germline (reference sequence). The CDR3 is 14 residues long. In nucleotides, the CDR3 is TGTGCCAGCAGGACCGAGACAGCCACAGATACGCAGTATTTT. Protein sequence: CASRTETATDTQYF.

The V call is TRBV5-4, the J call TRBJ2-1; no clear D. In germline, CDR1 is SGHNT, CDR2 YYREEE (reference sequence). This CDR3 spans 13 amino acids. Trimming removed 4 bases from V and 8 bases from J, with 13 bases in between. CDR3 loop: CASSLRYGDEQFF. As DNA, the CDR3 is TGTGCCAGCAGCCTCCGGTACGGCGATGAGCAGTTCTTC.

This clonotype showed up many times. The chain is built from TRBV7-6 and TRBJ2-7; D might be TRBD1 or TRBD2, each matching 6 bases. The germline CDR1 and CDR2 sequences are SGHVS and FNYEAQ. The CDR3 is made up of 14 amino acids. V was cut by 1 base and J by 4 bases, with 11 bases left in between. The CDR3 nucleotides read TGTGCCAGCAGCTTAGGAGGGGGGATTTACGAGCAGTACTTC. Translated: CASSLGGGIYEQYF.

This clonotype was counted between two and nine times. The rearrangement uses TRBV7-8 and TRBJ2-2, with D perhaps matching TRBD2 (6 bases). This CDR3 has 18 amino acids. Trimming took off 7 bases at V and 1 base at J, with 22 bases between the two ends. From germline, CDR1 is SGHVS and CDR2 FQNEAQ. CDR3 nucleotides: TGTGCCAGCATGAAGGGAACGGGGACTTCTTTGAACACCGGGGAGCTGTTTTTT. It specifies CASMKGTGTSLNTGELFF. The full variable domain, rest sourced from reference TRBV7-8 and TRBJ2-2, is GAGVSQSPRYKVAKRGQDVALRCDPISGHVSLFWYQQALGQGPEFLTYFQNEAQLDKSGLPSDRFFAERPEGSVSTLKIQRTQQEDSAVYLCASMKGTGTSLNTGELFFGEGSRLTVL.

The chain links TRBV6-5 to TRBJ1-5; no reliable D call. CDR1 and CDR2 (germline): MNHEY, SVGAGI. The length of the CDR3 is 14 residues. V gave up 2 bases and J gave up 0 bases, with 5 bases separating them. CDR3 DNA sequence: TGTGCCAGCAGTTACGCCCATAGCAATCAGCCCCAGCATTTT. It translates to CASSYAHSNQPQHF.

In its sample, this clonotype was seen many times. The chain carries TRBV7-2 and TRBJ2-3; 12 bases are a match to TRBD2. The CDR3 loop spans 18 amino acids. Germline values: CDR1 SGHTA, CDR2 FQGNSA. The J segment lost 1 base and the V segment lost 1 base, leaving 6 bases of the junction unmatched. The CDR3 bases are TGTGCCAGCAGCTTAGGGCTAGCGGGGGGGCCGGGCACAGATACGCAGTATTTT. Amino acid sequence: CASSLGLAGGPGTDTQYF.

This chain joins TRBV12-3 or TRBV12-4 and TRBJ1-2, with D perhaps matching TRBD1 (5 bases). This CDR3 is 15 amino acids long. V lost 1 base and J lost 5, with 14 bases in between. The DNA of the CDR3 is TGTGCCAGCAGTTTAGAGGGTCCGGGGCAGTATGGCTACACCTTC. This codes for CASSLEGPGQYGYTF.

This chain uses TRBV2 with TRBJ1-4, with D uncertain. The CDR3 has 13 amino acids. CDR1 and CDR2 from the germline V gene are SNHLY and FYNNEI. The germline V and J ends were trimmed by 8 bases and 3 bases, with 10 bases remaining between them. The CDR3 protein is CASEGGANEKLFF. CDR3 in DNA: TGTGCCAGCGAGGGTGGGGCTAATGAAAAACTGTTTTTT.

This clonotype was seen a handful of times. The genes are TRBV6-1 and TRBJ2-3, with 11 nucleotides matching TRBD2. J lost 2 bases, V lost 8 bases, and 6 bases had no gene match. The germline V gene encodes CDR1 MNHNS and CDR2 SASEGT. This CDR3 is 15 amino acids long. The CDR3 loop reads CASFSGGAYTDTQYF. Here the CDR3 DNA reads TGTGCCAGCTTTAGCGGGGGGGCTTACACAGATACGCAGTATTTT.

The chain uses TRBV7-2 and TRBJ2-1, with 8 bases lining up with TRBD1. CDR3 length: 15 residues. CDR1 SGHTA and CDR2 FQGNSA come from the germline V gene. The trim removed 3 bases at V and 4 bases at J, leaving 5 bases unmatched. The CDR3 DNA is TGTGCCAGCAGCTTGCTACGGACAGGGTACAATGAGCAGTTCTTC. This gives the protein CASSLLRTGYNEQFF.

There are many counts of this clonotype. The V and J genes are TRBV15 and TRBJ1-1, with TRBD1 as a possible D gene (5 bases). Between the trimmed V and J ends, which lost 3 bases and 7 bases, there was a span of 12 bases. The CDR3 extends over 13 amino acids. The V gene's germline CDR1 is LNHNV and CDR2 YYDKDF (reference sequence). The CDR3, as DNA: TGTGCCACCAGCAGGGTCGGGGGGATTGAAGCTTTCTTT. This gives the protein CATSRVGGIEAFF.

This chain joins TRBV28 and TRBJ2-7, with 7 bases fitting TRBD1. CDR3 length: 13 amino acids. Trimming cost V 5 bases and J 9 bases; bases outside gene matches: 10. The germline gives CDR1 MDHEN, CDR2 SYDVKM. The CDR3 protein is CASSELGQWRQYF. CDR3 DNA: TGTGCCAGCAGTGAGTTGGGACAGTGGAGGCAGTACTTC.

Points on this clonotype: This CDR3 fails to terminate in the conserved phenylalanine or tryptophan, so it likely reflects a read error. This chain links TRBV5-6 with TRBJ2-1; the match to TRBD1 covers 7 bases. CDR3 size: 12 residues. The germline V gene encodes CDR1 SGHDT and CDR2 YYEEEE. V shed 2 bases, J shed 12 bases, and the junction held 5 bases outside the gene matches. The CDR3 sequence is CASSLGPGGQFI. In nucleotides, the CDR3 is TGTGCCAGCAGCTTAGGTCCAGGGGGGCAGTTCATC.

As DNA, the CDR3 is TGTGCCAGCAGTTCCCTCGGGGGTCATGGCTACACCTTC. Translation gives CASSSLGGHGYTF. The rearrangement links TRBV27 to TRBJ1-2; possibly TRBD1 for D (5 bases). The CDR3 extends over 13 amino acids. Trimming cost V 4 bases and J 6 bases, with 12 bases left between them. Germline CDR1 and CDR2: MNHEY and SMNVEV (reference sequence).

Turning to this clonotype: At one boundary the junction diverges from the germline segment, which might be a read error. CDR3 nucleotides: TGTGTCAGCATCGGCGGGGGGGCCTACAATGAGCAGTTCTTC. Its translation: CVSIGGGAYNEQFF. This rearrangement joins TRBV27 to TRBJ2-1; 9 positions match TRBD2. Germline CDR1 reads MNHEY; CDR2 reads SMNVEV (reference sequence). The CDR3 sequence is 14 residues long.

The CDR3: CASSLGLGNTGELFF. CDR3 DNA sequence: TGTGCCAGCAGCTTAGGCCTAGGGAACACCGGGGAGCTGTTTTTT. V is TRBV13 and J is TRBJ2-2; D unclear. The CDR3 totals 15 residues. Germline V lookup: CDR1 PRHDT, CDR2 FYEKMQ (reference sequence). V shed 0 bases and J shed 1 base, with 6 bases lying between them.

To note about this clonotype: A single base separates this from a much larger clone, so it may be a read error. This sequence joins TRBV7-6 and TRBJ1-1, with TRBD1 matching over 9 bases. This CDR3 has 15 amino acids. Germline assignment: CDR1 SGHVS and CDR2 FNYEAQ. The CDR3 sequence: CASSSTTGGWTETFF. CDR3 DNA sequence: TGTGCCAGCAGCTCCACTACAGGGGGCTGGACTGAAACTTTCTTT.

This clonotype has ten or more counts. This chain uses TRBV7-6 with TRBJ2-3, with D perhaps TRBD1 or TRBD2 (6 bases each). The CDR3 length is 15 residues. Germline CDR1 SGHVS, CDR2 FNYEAQ. V shed 1 base and J shed 2 bases, with 10 bases lying between them. CDR3 amino acids: CASSLGGGPTDTQYF. CDR3 nucleotide sequence: TGTGCCAGCAGCTTAGGTGGGGGGCCCACAGATACGCAGTATTTT.